Shown below are 5 T cell receptor beta chains from a single sample sequenced in a study of T cells expressing NK-cell markers. With the 5' RACE reads reprocessed, TCRdb shows one record per CDR3 protein and no DNA. The sample table includes about 460,000 distinct CDR3 sequences. Sequenced sample: blood T cells: a sorted CD56 or NKG2C T cell subset, CD4+ or CD8+ T cells, or bulk PBMC T cells (not recorded which). All receptors derive from a woman aged 50 to 60 in good health.

The V gene is TRBV5-1, the J gene TRBJ1-1; TCRdb's D call of TRBD1 is untestable without DNA. The CDR3 has 16 amino acids. Germline CDR1 is SGHRS and CDR2 is YFSETQ. This chain's CDR3 is CASSLSTGRLNTEAFF. The full variable domain, with the rest looked up from reference TRBV5-1 and TRBJ1-1, is KAGVTQTPRYLIKTRGQQVTLSCSPISGHRSVSWYQQTPGQGLQFLFEYFSETQRNKGNFPGRFSGRQFSNSRSEMNVSTLELGDSALYLCASSLSTGRLNTEAFFGQGTRLTVV.

The V call is TRBV6-5, the J call TRBJ1-4. The CDR3 is 13 amino acids. CDR1 and CDR2 from the germline V gene are MNHEY and SVGAGI. CDR3 loop: CASSYSGFEKLFF.

The chain recombines TRBV5-1 with TRBJ2-6; TCRdb's assignment of TRBD2 cannot be checked, as there is no DNA. The CDR3 covers 20 residues. CDR1 SGHRS and CDR2 YFSETQ come from the germline V gene. The CDR3: CASSPRPSSGRATGANVLTF.

CDR3 loop: CSARIGEGRETQYF. The chain combines TRBV20-1 with TRBJ2-5; TCRdb outputs TRBD1, but without DNA this stays unchecked. CDR1 and CDR2 from the germline V gene are DFQATT and SNEGSKA (reference sequence). This CDR3 has 14 amino acids.

The chain has TRBV20-1 and TRBJ1-2. This CDR3 has 11 residues. The V gene's germline CDR1 is DFQATT and CDR2 SNEGSKA (reference sequence). Here the CDR3 reads CSAPEGYGYTF.